The text below deals with one T cell receptor beta chain. The target antigen is unknown. The entirety of the isolated RNA underwent reverse transcription, so expressed TCRB transcripts were sequenced. Libraries were prepared by immunoSEQ multiplex PCR; TCRdb keeps only in-frame clonotypes and omits some of them. The repertoire holds about 350,000 clones, with around 19% as singletons. These data originate in a study of beta chain features in type 1 diabetes. Study outcomes and limitations: At VDJ recombination sites, type 1 diabetes patients had fewer insertions and more deleted nucleotides.

Germline CDR1 and CDR2: SQVTM and ANQGSEA. The CDR3 has 13 amino acids. With 7 bases clipped from V and 4 bases from J, the junction kept 9 bases outside the gene matches. Blood was collected once per donor into heparin, averaging about 120 mL. The rearrangement links TRBV29-1 to TRBJ1-2, with 7 positions matching TRBD1. Material: naive CD4+ T cells from blood. The clonotype originates from a woman in her late teens or twenties in good health. The CDR3 reads CSAAGTASYGYTF. Here the CDR3 DNA reads TGCAGCGCGGCCGGGACAGCAAGCTATGGCTACACCTTC. Using reference TRBV29-1 and TRBJ1-2 for the parts outside the CDR3, the full variable domain is SAVISQKPSRDICQRGTSLTIQCQVDSQVTMMFWYRQQPGQSLTLIATANQGSEATYESGFVIDKFPISRPNLTFSTLTVSNMSPEDSSIYLCSAAGTASYGYTFGSGTRLTVV.